This T cell receptor (beta chain) was obtained from a study of shared clonotypes between healthy human individuals. Data came from immunoSEQ multiplex PCR; TCRdb stores just in-frame clones and leaves some out. This sample yields around 510,000 clones, of which approximately 94% are seen a single time; approximately 0.067% belongs to the top ten. The source is a woman in her twenties or thirties in good health. Specimen: naive CD4+ T cells sorted from blood. The subset was: CD45RA+ positively selected.

The DNA of the CDR3 is TGTGCCAGCAGTTTATTGGGCGGGAGGGCCCTAGAGACCCAGTACTTC. This translates into CASSLLGGRALETQYF. The chain carries TRBV27 and TRBJ2-5; 9 positions agree with TRBD2. Germline V gene sequence: CDR1 MNHEY, CDR2 SMNVEV (reference sequence). The CDR3 loop spans 16 amino acids. Trimming at V came to 1 base and at J to 4 bases, leaving 7 bases not matched to a gene.